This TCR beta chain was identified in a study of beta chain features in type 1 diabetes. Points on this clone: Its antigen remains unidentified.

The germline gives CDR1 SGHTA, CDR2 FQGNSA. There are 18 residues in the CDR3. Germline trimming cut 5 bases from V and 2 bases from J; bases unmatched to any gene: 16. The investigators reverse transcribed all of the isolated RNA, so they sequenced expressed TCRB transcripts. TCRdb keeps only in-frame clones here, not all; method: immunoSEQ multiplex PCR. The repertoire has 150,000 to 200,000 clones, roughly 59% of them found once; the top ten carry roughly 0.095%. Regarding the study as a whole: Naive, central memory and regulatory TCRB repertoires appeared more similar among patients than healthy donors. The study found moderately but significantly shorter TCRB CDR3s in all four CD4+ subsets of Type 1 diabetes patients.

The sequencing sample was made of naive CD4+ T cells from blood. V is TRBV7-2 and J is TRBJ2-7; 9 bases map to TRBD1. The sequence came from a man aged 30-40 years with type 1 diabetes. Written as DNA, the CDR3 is TGTGCCAGCAGCCCCCCTCCGGGACGGGGGACAGGGCCCTACGAGCAGTACTTC. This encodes CASSPPPGRGTGPYEQYF.